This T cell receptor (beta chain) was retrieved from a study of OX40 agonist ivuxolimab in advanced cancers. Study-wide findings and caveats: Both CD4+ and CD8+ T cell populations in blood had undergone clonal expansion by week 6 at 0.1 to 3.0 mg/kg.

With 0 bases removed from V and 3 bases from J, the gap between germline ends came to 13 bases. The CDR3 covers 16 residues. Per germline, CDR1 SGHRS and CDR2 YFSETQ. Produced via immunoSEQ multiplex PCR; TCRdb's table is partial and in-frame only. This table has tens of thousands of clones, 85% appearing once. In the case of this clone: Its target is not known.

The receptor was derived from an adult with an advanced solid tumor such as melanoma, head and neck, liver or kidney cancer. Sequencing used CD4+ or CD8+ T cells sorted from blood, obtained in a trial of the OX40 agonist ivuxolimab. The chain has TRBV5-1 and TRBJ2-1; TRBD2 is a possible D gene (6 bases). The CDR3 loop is CASSLGPTRGYNEQFF. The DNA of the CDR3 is TGCGCCAGCAGCTTGGGGCCGACTAGAGGCTACAATGAGCAGTTCTTC.